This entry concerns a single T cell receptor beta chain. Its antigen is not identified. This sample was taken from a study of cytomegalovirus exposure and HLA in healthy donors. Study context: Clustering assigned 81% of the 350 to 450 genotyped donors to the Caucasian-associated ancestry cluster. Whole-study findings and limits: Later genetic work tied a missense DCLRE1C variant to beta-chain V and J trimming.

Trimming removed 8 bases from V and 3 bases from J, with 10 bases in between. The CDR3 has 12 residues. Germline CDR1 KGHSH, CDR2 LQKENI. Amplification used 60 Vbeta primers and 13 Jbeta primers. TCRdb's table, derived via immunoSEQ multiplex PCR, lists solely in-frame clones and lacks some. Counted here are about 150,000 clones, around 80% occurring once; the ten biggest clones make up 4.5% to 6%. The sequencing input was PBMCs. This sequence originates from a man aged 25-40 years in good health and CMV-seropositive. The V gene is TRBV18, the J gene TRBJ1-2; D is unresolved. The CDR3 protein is CASRDLYYGYTF. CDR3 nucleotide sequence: TGTGCCAGCCGGGATCTCTACTATGGCTACACCTTC.